A selection of T cell receptor beta chains follows, all from one sample in a study of shared clonotypes between healthy human individuals. Here immunoSEQ multiplex PCR was the method, and the copy in TCRdb shows in-frame clones only, minus some. The profile shows some 2,400,000 clones, about 94% of them singletons. Sequencing was done on a sample of naive CD4+ T cells sorted from blood. The receptor source for this set is a man aged 18 to 30 in good health. Both conserved end residues are part of each CDR3. The order of the fields is V gene, clone size, J gene, D gene, CDR3 protein, CDR3 DNA. The D gene is left open where the match is weak. Size is omitted from some rows. Given values are once, few, many or a class for expanded clones.

>TRBV1|NA|TRBJ2-6|NA
CTSSQDVLSHAGASSGANVLTF
TGCACCAGCAGCCAAGATGTGCTTTCTCACGCGGGGGCCAGCTCTGGGGCCAACGTCCTGACTTTC
>TRBV5-4|NA|TRBJ2-7|NA
CASSEGATREYEQYF
TGTGCCAGCAGCGAAGGGGCTACCAGAGAATACGAGCAGTACTTC
>TRBV5-6|NA|TRBJ1-2|NA
CASSFSETAYGYTF
TGTGCCAGCAGCTTTTCGGAGACGGCCTATGGCTACACCTTC
>TRBV7-9|NA|TRBJ2-5|NA
CASSLGVTLPQTQYF
TGTGCCAGCAGCTTAGGGGTAACCCTACCTCAGACCCAGTACTTC
>TRBV29-1|NA|TRBJ1-2|NA
CSVEGAYGYTF
TGCAGCGTTGAAGGGGCCTATGGCTACACCTTC
>TRBV10-2|once|TRBJ2-5|NA
CASSGGTPRGTQYF
TGCGCCAGCAGTGGGGGGACCCCTCGCGGGACCCAGTACTTC
>TRBV2|NA|TRBJ2-1|TRBD2
CASSLWTSGDKRGQFF
TGTGCCAGCAGCCTTTGGACTAGCGGGGACAAGAGGGGGCAGTTCTTC
>TRBV11-2|NA|TRBJ2-1|TRBD2
CASSLVSGINEQFF
TGTGCCAGCAGCTTAGTTAGCGGGATAAATGAGCAGTTCTTC
>TRBV6-5|once|TRBJ1-2|TRBD1
CASSYGDRLYGYTF
TGTGCCAGCAGTTACGGGGACAGGCTCTATGGCTACACCTTC
>TRBV19|NA|TRBJ2-1|TRBD2
CASSPPSGGVNEQFF
TGTGCCAGTAGTCCTCCTAGCGGAGGGGTCAATGAGCAGTTCTTC
>TRBV5-4|NA|TRBJ2-7|TRBD1
CASSFPLARGLDEQYF
TGTGCCAGCAGCTTCCCTCTCGCCAGGGGGCTTGACGAGCAGTACTTC
>TRBV10-3|NA|TRBJ2-7|TRBD1
CAIRGTGKVGEQYF
TGTGCCATCAGGGGGACAGGCAAAGTCGGGGAGCAGTACTTC
>TRBV19|NA|TRBJ2-7|NA
CASSMRGARNEQYF
TGTGCCAGTAGTATGAGGGGGGCGCGGAACGAGCAGTACTTC
>TRBV9|NA|TRBJ1-1|TRBD1
CASSFRDRPRNTEAFF
TGTGCCAGCAGCTTCCGGGACAGACCCAGGAACACTGAAGCTTTCTTT
>TRBV2|once|TRBJ2-7|NA
CASNDQLVGEQYF
TGTGCCAGCAACGATCAGCTAGTGGGCGAGCAGTACTTC
>TRBV6-1|NA|TRBJ1-3|NA
CASSDQGNTIYF
TGTGCCAGCAGTGATCAAGGAAACACCATATATTTT
>TRBV5-6|NA|TRBJ2-3|NA
CASSVGLTDTQYF
TGTGCCAGCAGCGTCGGCCTCACAGATACGCAGTATTTT
>TRBV30|NA|TRBJ1-1|TRBD1
CAWSHSGTEEAFF
TGTGCCTGGAGTCACTCCGGGACAGAGGAAGCTTTCTTT
>TRBV6-6|once|TRBJ1-5|NA
CASSSLHGNQPQHF
TGTGCCAGCAGCTCGCTTCACGGCAATCAGCCCCAGCATTTT
>TRBV15|NA|TRBJ2-7|TRBD2
CATSLQRGLYEQYF
TGTGCCACCAGCCTCCAGCGGGGGTTGTACGAGCAGTACTTC
>TRBV4-1|NA|TRBJ2-7|NA
CASSQLTVTLNEQYF
TGCGCCAGCAGCCAACTCACGGTGACCTTAAACGAGCAGTACTTC
>TRBV5-4|once|TRBJ1-2|NA
CASTGSQQGRGYTF
TGTGCCAGCACGGGGTCACAGCAGGGGAGAGGCTACACCTTC
>TRBV18|NA|TRBJ1-5|NA
CASSSGAFLGHQHF
TGTGCCAGCTCTTCCGGGGCCTTCCTCGGGCACCAGCATTTT
>TRBV11-2|NA|TRBJ1-6|TRBD1
CASTNDRGRSDSPLHF
TGTGCCAGCACCAATGACAGGGGGCGATCCGATTCACCCCTCCACTTT
>TRBV6-5|NA|TRBJ2-1|NA
CASSRGGDSYNEQFF
TGTGCCAGCAGCAGGGGGGGGGACTCCTACAATGAGCAGTTCTTC
>TRBV5-1|NA|TRBJ2-5|NA
CASRSGGPQETQYF
TGCGCCAGCAGATCCGGCGGGCCCCAAGAGACCCAGTACTTC
>TRBV30|NA|TRBJ1-1|NA
CAWSGNRGAEAFF
TGTGCCTGGAGTGGGAACCGGGGGGCTGAAGCTTTCTTT
>TRBV5-1|NA|TRBJ1-2|NA
CASANSRGDYGYTF
TGCGCCAGCGCCAACTCCAGGGGTGACTATGGCTACACCTTC
>TRBV18|NA|TRBJ2-6|NA
CASSPWDTVSGANVLTF
TGTGCCAGCTCACCCTGGGACACTGTTTCTGGGGCCAACGTCCTGACTTTC
>TRBV7-9|NA|TRBJ1-1|NA
CASSLMNRDTEAFF
TGTGCCAGCAGCTTAATGAACAGAGACACTGAAGCTTTCTTT
>TRBV7-8|NA|TRBJ2-7|TRBD1
CASSRDRGQLNYEQYF
TGTGCCAGCAGCAGGGACAGGGGCCAACTAAACTACGAGCAGTACTTC
>TRBV27|NA|TRBJ1-1|NA
CASSKGGKGNTEAFF
TGTGCCAGCAGCAAAGGGGGGAAGGGGAACACTGAAGCTTTCTTT
>TRBV11-3|NA|TRBJ2-1|NA
CASSPSRVGEQFF
TGTGCCAGCAGCCCAAGTCGTGTGGGTGAGCAGTTCTTC
>TRBV7-2|NA|TRBJ1-3|TRBD1
CASSRDRVPGNTIYF
TGTGCCAGCAGCCGGGACAGGGTCCCTGGAAACACCATATATTTT